The 21 T cell receptor beta chains listed next were all sequenced from one sample in a study of read filtering for tumor transcriptome and immune sequencing. From about 400 ng of RNA, a library with molecular barcoded alpha/delta and beta/gamma adaptors was made. TCRdb reprocessed the reads with MiXCR, giving one entry per CDR3 protein. The data contain 100,000 to 150,000 distinct CDR3 sequences, around 14% of them singletons. Sequenced input: a population of CD138-negative cells sorted from bone marrow. These TCRs come from a donor at least 40 years old with multiple myeloma.

There are many counts of this clonotype. This sequence joins TRBV28 and TRBJ1-6, with D hard to call. Germline V lookup: CDR1 MDHEN, CDR2 SYDVKM. The V end was cut by 4 bases, the J end by 10 bases, with 17 bases between. The CDR3 is 15 residues long. The chain's CDR3 is CASSWTGLLGSPLHF. CDR3 sequence (DNA): TGTGCCAGCAGTTGGACCGGTCTTTTGGGGTCACCCCTCCACTTT.

This clonotype has at least ten counts. The chain links TRBV20-1 to TRBJ2-6; D may be TRBD1 or TRBD2 (5 bases each). Germline V CDR1 and CDR2: DFQATT, SNEGSKA (reference sequence). The CDR3 totals 13 residues. V lost 3 bases and J lost 2, with 5 bases in between. Here the CDR3 reads CSARGAGANVLTF. As DNA, the CDR3 is TGCAGTGCTAGGGGGGCTGGGGCCAACGTCCTGACTTTC.

This clonotype was seen many times. The chain carries TRBV7-9 and TRBJ2-7; 7 bases map to TRBD2. Trimming cost V 4 bases and J 5 bases; bases outside gene matches: 8. Germline lookup yields CDR1 SEHNR and CDR2 FQNEAQ (reference sequence). This CDR3 has 14 residues. CDR3: CASSSNMGGNEQYF. In DNA form, the CDR3 reads TGTGCCAGCAGCTCCAACATGGGAGGGAACGAGCAGTACTTC.

The V call is TRBV19, the J call TRBJ1-3, with D maybe TRBD1 (5 bases). The CDR3 runs to 14 residues. Germline assignment: CDR1 LNHDA and CDR2 SQIVND (reference sequence). V lost 3 bases and J 7 bases, leaving 13 bases between the germline ends. The CDR3 DNA reads TGTGCCAGTAGTATTTTGGGGACGGTCAACACCATATATTTT. Amino acids: CASSILGTVNTIYF.

Details on this clonotype: Possible read error: a much larger clone is one base away. Because the CDR3 is missing its conserved closing phenylalanine or tryptophan, this is likely a read error. The V call is TRBV15, the J call TRBJ1-2; D is unclear. Per the germline V gene, CDR1 is LNHNV and CDR2 is YYDKDF (reference sequence). The V and J ends lost 5 bases and 3 bases respectively, with 13 bases between them. The CDR3 is 14 residues long. The DNA for the CDR3 is TGTGCCACCAGCCCCCACGGGGTGGACTATGGCTACACCCTC. Its translation: CATSPHGVDYGYTL.

The chain carries TRBV29-1 and TRBJ2-1; 7 bases match TRBD2. CDR1 is SQVTM, CDR2 ANQGSEA, per germline. The J segment lost 9 bases and the V segment lost 3 bases, leaving 14 bases of the junction unmatched. This CDR3 is 15 amino acids long. This CDR3 is CSVDKSGGRAGEQFF. The CDR3 DNA follows: TGCAGCGTTGATAAAAGTGGTGGGAGGGCCGGTGAGCAGTTCTTC.

This clonotype has ten or more counts. J is TRBJ2-1 and V is TRBV5-1; no reliable D call. V shed 1 base and J shed 8 bases, with 7 bases lying between them. This CDR3 spans 12 amino acids. The germline V gene has CDR1 SGHRS and CDR2 YFSETQ. The CDR3 DNA is TGCGCCAGCAGCTTGTCTGGGGATGAGCAGTTCTTC. This sequence encodes CASSLSGDEQFF.

There are a few counts of this clonotype. One end of the junction varies from germline; a read error may be responsible. The chain couples TRBV7-9 to TRBJ1-1, with TRBD1 as a possible D gene (5 bases). Germline V gene lookup returns CDR1 SEHNR and CDR2 FQNEAQ (reference sequence). CDR3 size: 13 residues. The DNA of the CDR3 is TGTGCCAGCAGCCGGGACCAGGGCACTGGAGCTTTCTTT. This codes for CASSRDQGTGAFF.

This clonotype was observed a handful of times. It may be a read error: a sequence one base away is much more abundant. V is TRBV5-1 and J is TRBJ2-3; possible D gene TRBD2, 6 bases. Germline values: CDR1 SGHRS, CDR2 YFSETQ. The CDR3 is made up of 17 amino acids. CDR3 loop: CASSLGDWRGFTDTPYF. The CDR3 DNA is TGCGCCAGCAGCTTGGGGGACTGGCGCGGATTTACAGATACGCCGTATTTT.

This clonotype was found many times. The rearrangement links TRBV5-6 to TRBJ2-1; 16 bases fit TRBD2. Germline V gene sequence: CDR1 SGHDT, CDR2 YYEEEE. The CDR3 is made up of 15 amino acids. The trim removed 5 bases at V and 15 bases at J, leaving 11 bases unmatched. The CDR3 nucleotides read TGTGCCAGCAGTCTTATGGGACTAGCGGGAGGGGAGGGGTTCTTC. Amino acids: CASSLMGLAGGEGFF.

This clonotype has ten or more counts. The chain employs TRBV7-2 and TRBJ2-1; D could derive from TRBD1 or TRBD2 (5 bases each). Trimming took off 6 bases at V and 2 bases at J, with 20 bases between the two ends. Germline CDR1 is SGHTA and CDR2 is FQGNSA. The CDR3 runs to 17 residues. Here the CDR3 DNA reads TGTGCCAGCAGTGGTCCGGGTTGGGGGAGCGCCTACAATGAGCAGTTCTTC. Protein product: CASSGPGWGSAYNEQFF.

This clonotype was recorded at least ten times. V is TRBV9 and J is TRBJ2-7; the D is unclear. Germline-derived CDR1 and CDR2 are SGDLS and YYNGEE. V shed 3 bases and J shed 0 bases, with 13 bases lying between them. The CDR3 totals 15 residues. CDR3 DNA sequence: TGTGCCAGCAGCGCTCAAGTATTCGACTCCTACGAGCAGTACTTC. This translates into CASSAQVFDSYEQYF.

As to this clonotype: One base away lies a much larger clone, so this may be a sequencing read error. The chain is built from TRBV7-3 and TRBJ2-1; 11 bases map to TRBD1. Germline V gene data show CDR1 as SGHTA and CDR2 as FQGTGA. The CDR3 is made up of 16 amino acids. The CDR3 loop reads CASSLTGTGGYNERFF. In DNA form, the CDR3 reads TGTGCCAGCAGCTTAACAGGGACAGGGGGATACAATGAGCGGTTCTTC.

This clonotype was observed at least ten times. This rearrangement joins TRBV6-5 to TRBJ1-6; TRBD1 might be the D (6 bases). The CDR3 consists of 17 residues. Germline V gene sequence: CDR1 MNHEY, CDR2 SVGAGI. The V and J ends lost 0 bases and 5 bases respectively, with 14 bases between them. The DNA of the CDR3 is TGTGCCAGCAGTTACTCGGGATTCGGACAGCATAATTCACCCCTCCACTTT. It codes for CASSYSGFGQHNSPLHF.

This clonotype was seen many times. The V call is TRBV7-2, the J call TRBJ2-3, with TRBD2 identical over 8 bases. There are 19 residues in the CDR3. The junction had 12 bases not matched to a gene; V was cut back by 1 base and J by 0 bases. The germline gives CDR1 SGHTA, CDR2 FQGNSA. The CDR3 coding sequence is TGTGCCAGCAGCTTAGATAGGACTAGCCGACGGGCTAGCACAGATACGCAGTATTTT. Protein product: CASSLDRTSRRASTDTQYF. The variable domain in full, completed from reference TRBV7-2 and TRBJ2-3, reads GAGVSQSPSNKVTEKGKDVELRCDPISGHTALYWYRQSLGQGLEFLIYFQGNSAPDKSGLPSDRFSAERTGGSVSTLTIQRTQQEDSAVYLCASSLDRTSRRASTDTQYFGPGTRLTVL.

This clonotype was seen a few times. A much larger clone sits a single nucleotide away, making a read error possible. This likely comes from a read error, as the CDR3 has no conserved phenylalanine or tryptophan at its end. This rearrangement joins TRBV7-9 to TRBJ1-1; D call uncertain. The germline V gene has CDR1 SEHNR and CDR2 FQNEAQ (reference sequence). There are 13 residues in the CDR3. V was clipped by 4 bases and J by 5 bases, with 11 bases between them. This CDR3 reads CASSSLGGTEAFL. The CDR3 DNA reads as TGTGCCAGCAGCTCCTTAGGCGGGACTGAAGCTTTCCTT.

At least ten counts were recorded for this clonotype. The chain joins TRBV4-3 to TRBJ1-5; D is ambiguous. The CDR3 is made up of 15 amino acids. Per the germline V gene, CDR1 is LGHNA and CDR2 is YSLEER. V shed 0 bases and J shed 7 bases, with 13 bases lying between them. The CDR3 spells CASSQDMGLSQPQHF. CDR3 coding DNA: TGCGCCAGCAGCCAAGATATGGGCCTGAGCCAGCCCCAGCATTTT.

Notes on this clonotype: A much larger clone is a single base away; this may be a read error. The chain combines TRBV29-1 with TRBJ2-1, with D tentatively TRBD1 (6 bases). In germline, CDR1 is SQVTM, CDR2 ANQGSEA. The V and J ends lost 7 bases and 9 bases respectively, with 16 bases between them. The CDR3 runs to 12 residues. CDR3 coding DNA: TGCAGCGCTGCACCAGGCAGGGGTGAGCAGTTCTTC. Translated: CSAAPGRGEQFF.

There are many counts of this clonotype. The chain links TRBV9 to TRBJ2-1, with 13 bases lining up with TRBD2. J lost 9 bases, V lost 0 bases, and 6 bases had no gene match. The CDR3 runs 16 residues. Germline values: CDR1 SGDLS, CDR2 YYNGEE. The CDR3 DNA reads as TGTGCCAGCAGCGTAGGACTAGCGGGAGGAAACGGTGAGCAGTTCTTC. Translation gives CASSVGLAGGNGEQFF.

About this clonotype: The CDR3 does not end in the conserved phenylalanine or tryptophan, so this is likely a read error. V gene TRBV7-9 combines with J gene TRBJ2-1; 13 bases are a match to TRBD2. The CDR3 is made up of 15 amino acids. CDR1 is SEHNR, CDR2 FQNEAQ, per germline (reference sequence). The CDR3 coding sequence is TGCGCCAGCACCGAACCGGGACTAGCGGGATTGAAGCAGTTCCTC. This translates into CASTEPGLAGLKQFL.

The gene calls are TRBV21-1 and TRBJ1-5; the table's TRBD1 call for D was not verified on the DNA. TRBV21-1 constitutes a pseudogene. The CDR3 contains 16 residues. Here the CDR3 reads CASSIGRTSFNQPQHF. The CDR3 region has the DNA TGTGCCAGCAGCATTGGAAGGACATCCTTCAATCAGCCCCAGCATTTT.